This TCR beta chain was captured by sequencing in a study of identical twins (dated by TCRdb to the mid-2010s). Regarding the research as a whole: TCR alpha and beta repertoires from monozygotic twins, unrelated adults of various ages and cord blood were deep-sequenced to test whether fetal clonotypes persist. Replicate twin experiments were performed at different times using different library preparation protocols to rule out contamination. The study at large found these results: Recombination models systematically underestimated out-of-frame TCR alpha sharing in monozygotic twins but agreed with sharing between unrelated individuals. Because the same donors could not be followed over many years, conclusions were based on cross-sectional statistical analysis. Zero-insertion analyses could be partly confounded by invariant T cells such as MAIT and iNKT, though diverse VJ usage argued against such confounding for most clonotypes. Compared with coincidental sharing between unrelated individuals, an excess of low generation-probability sequences was observed among out-of-frame TCR alpha sequences shared between twins. Fewer insertions were carried by abundant cord blood beta clonotypes, a similar but weaker trend appeared in young adult naive repertoires, and no such trend appeared in memory repertoires. Excess twin sharing in beta out-of-frame sequences was weaker because fewer shared sequences lowered the signal-to-noise ratio.

Clipping removes 3 bases from V and 3 bases from J, with 9 as the unmatched junction base count. From cysteine to phenylalanine, the CDR3 is 15 amino acids long. The only DNA kept is the CDR3, 45 bases in frame from the first base. The germline V gene (reference sequence) supplies CDR1 SGHKS and CDR2 YYEKEE. All donors were healthy Caucasians. The twin cohort consisted of three pairs of female monozygotic twins, all aged about 18 to 29 years. RNA for TCR libraries was isolated from peripheral blood mononuclear cells. Worth noting for this clonotype: This clone's antigen is unknown. No base quality values were provided; no much bigger clone lies one nucleotide off.

To prepare the library, 5' RACE was applied. For sequencing, an Illumina HiSeq 2000 was employed. Template switching added a universal primer binding site, and the final cDNA carried a unique molecular identifier that allowed TCR cDNA molecules to be counted accurately. Specific primers in the conserved constant-segment region were used to synthesize first-strand cDNA for the TCR alpha and beta chains. To control for contamination, each cDNA library was double barcoded with a SMART-Mk sample barcode plus Illumina barcodes. TruSeq adapter sequences, together with Illumina sample barcodes, were added in two successive PCR steps. The TCR alpha and beta cDNA libraries were sequenced on the Illumina HiSeq platform using custom primers. Turning to the authors' computational methods: Raw reads were processed with MiGEC to extract unique molecular identifiers, and MiXCR was used to determine CDR3 positions. Recombination models were inferred per individual with the repgenHMM and IGoR tools using an EM algorithm. Shared clonotype analysis was performed with the tcR package in R, normalizing sharing by the product of cloneset sizes. To study raw recombination free of thymic and clonal selection effects, out-of-frame nonproductive sequences were analyzed. TCRdb applied fastp at Q25 and MiXCR to the public reads, then kept only in-frame beta chains. A single entry per CDR3 protein holds the most common genes and DNA from its merged rows. The V and J calls reflect TCRdb's pipeline rather than the authors' work. The sample includes a few hundred thousand distinct CDR3 sequences, with roughly 9.5% observed a single time. Together, the top ten hold under 3.5% of the sample.

The same data also contributed to another study, on yellow fever vaccine responses in identical twins. As the second paper documents: According to the authors, the vaccine-induced T cell response in identical twins seemed to be partly convergent and partly specific to each individual. In identical twins, the study followed T cell clones that responded to the vaccine with precision.

Sample: PBMCs. The clonotype originates from a young woman in good health. The chain employs TRBV5-5 and TRBJ2-7; TRBD1 agrees with 7 junctional bases. The CDR3 amino acid sequence is: CASSSANRGHYEQYF. The nucleotides are TGTGCCAGCAGCTCCGCGAACAGGGGTCACTACGAGCAGTACTTC.